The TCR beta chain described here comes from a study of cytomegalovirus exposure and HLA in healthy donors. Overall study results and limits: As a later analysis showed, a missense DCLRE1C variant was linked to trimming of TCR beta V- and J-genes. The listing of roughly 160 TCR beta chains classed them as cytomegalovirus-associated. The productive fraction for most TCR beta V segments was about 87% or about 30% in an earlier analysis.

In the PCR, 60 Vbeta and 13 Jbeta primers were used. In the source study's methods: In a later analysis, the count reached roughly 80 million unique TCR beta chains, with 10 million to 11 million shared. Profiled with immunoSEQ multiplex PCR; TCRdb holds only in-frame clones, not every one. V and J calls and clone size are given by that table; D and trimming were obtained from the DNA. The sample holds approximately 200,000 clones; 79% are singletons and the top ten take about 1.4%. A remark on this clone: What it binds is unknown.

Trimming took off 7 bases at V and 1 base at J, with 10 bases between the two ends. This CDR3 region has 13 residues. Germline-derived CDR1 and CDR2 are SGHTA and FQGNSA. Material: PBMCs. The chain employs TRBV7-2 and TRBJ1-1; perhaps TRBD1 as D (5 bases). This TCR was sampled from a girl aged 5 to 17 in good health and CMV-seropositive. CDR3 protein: CASKGAPNTEAFF. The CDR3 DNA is TGTGCCAGCAAAGGGGCCCCGAACACTGAAGCTTTCTTT. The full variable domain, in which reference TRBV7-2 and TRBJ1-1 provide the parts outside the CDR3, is GAGVSQSPSNKVTEKGKDVELRCDPISGHTALYWYRQSLGQGLEFLIYFQGNSAPDKSGLPSDRFSAERTGGSVSTLTIQRTQQEDSAVYLCASKGAPNTEAFFGQGTRLTVV.